This record looks at one T cell receptor (beta chain) sequence and its context. At one end, the junction sequence differs from germline, possibly due to a read error. This CDR3 is also generated by other DNA sequences in the sample. Germline CDR1 is LNHDA and CDR2 is SQIVND (reference sequence). The CDR3 is 16 amino acids. The record originates from a study of cytomegalovirus exposure and HLA in healthy donors. Overall study context: An early release of data contained about 85 million unique TCRs, which came from HLA-typed donors.

The PCR was carried out with 60 Vbeta primers and 13 Jbeta primers. Original handling: Later analysis identified some 80 million unique TCR beta chains, about 11 million shared. Sequencing used immunoSEQ multiplex PCR; TCRdb keeps in-frame clones, though not all of them. V, J and clone size are those of that table, while D and trimming were read from the DNA. The sample consists of some 150,000 clones, about three quarters of them appearing once. The chain carries TRBV19 and TRBJ1-2; D perhaps matches TRBD1 (5 bases). Sequencing input: PBMCs. This TCR came from a man over 45 in good health and CMV-seropositive. CDR3 nucleotide sequence: TGCGCCACCAAGTCCGGGGGAAGGGGCTATAACTATGGCTACACCTTC. It specifies CATKSGGRGYNYGYTF.